The next 28 T cell receptor beta chains were all read from a single sample in a study of CD8 T cells in ankylosing spondylitis. Their target antigens are unknown. TCRdb processed the 5' RACE reads anew with MiXCR; each CDR3 protein has one entry. The table has about 420,000 distinct CDR3 sequences, 20% to 25% seen once. Whole-study findings and limits: Characteristic of ankylosing spondylitis blood, it appeared, was a TCR beta motif comprising about 8 highly homologous variants.

Input material: blood, either unsorted or a sorted T cell fraction (not recorded which). The source is a male donor with ankylosing spondylitis.

The chain joins TRBV7-9 to TRBJ2-1, with D perhaps TRBD1 (6 bases). The CDR3 runs to 14 residues. The V gene lost 4 bases and the J gene lost 4 bases, with 11 bases spanning the gap. Germline V gives CDR1 SEHNR, CDR2 FQNEAQ (reference sequence). The CDR3, as DNA: TGTGCCAGCAGCTCTAACACAGGGTACAATGAGCAGTTCTTC. The encoded protein is CASSSNTGYNEQFF.

The J gene is TRBJ1-5, the V gene TRBV24-1; D ambiguous. The CDR3 extends over 14 amino acids. Between the trimmed V and J ends, which lost 3 bases and 0 bases, there was a span of 5 bases. Per the germline V gene, CDR1 is KGHDR and CDR2 is SFDVKD. CDR3 sequence (DNA): TGTGCCACCAGTGATGGGTATAGCAATCAGCCCCAGCATTTT. It encodes CATSDGYSNQPQHF.

This chain joins TRBV20-1 and TRBJ2-1, with a tentative D call TRBD1 (5 bases). The CDR3 length is 16 residues. V was shortened by 0 bases and J by 1 base, with 13 bases between the two germline ends. Per germline, CDR1 DFQATT and CDR2 SNEGSKA (reference sequence). The CDR3 nucleotides read TGCAGTGCTAGAGACTACTTAAAGGGGTCCTACAATGAGCAGTTCTTC. This encodes CSARDYLKGSYNEQFF.

The genes are TRBV30 and TRBJ2-1; 7 bases map to TRBD2. Losses at the gene ends were 2 bases for V and 6 bases for J; bases not matched to a gene: 4. The CDR3 is made up of 13 amino acids. CDR1 and CDR2 (germline): GTSNPN, SVGIG (reference sequence). In nucleotides, the CDR3 is TGTGCCTGGAGTCGGGGGGTCCTCAATGAGCAGTTCTTC. Its protein is CAWSRGVLNEQFF. Complete variable domain (other parts from reference TRBV30 and TRBJ2-1): SQTIHQWPATLVQPVGSPLSLECTVEGTSNPNLYWYRQAAGRGLQLLFYSVGIGQISSEVPQNLSASRPQDRQFILSSKKLLLSDSGFYLCAWSRGVLNEQFFGPGTRLTVL.

The V and J genes are TRBV7-9 and TRBJ2-1; a possible D gene is TRBD1 (6 bases). The V and J ends lost 1 base and 4 bases respectively, with 8 bases between them. The length of the CDR3 is 14 residues. Germline V gene data show CDR1 as SEHNR and CDR2 as FQNEAQ (reference sequence). The CDR3 DNA reads as TGTGCCAGCAGCTTAGTAGACAGGTACAATGAGCAGTTCTTC. This encodes CASSLVDRYNEQFF.

There are a few counts of this clonotype. The chain is built from TRBV7-9 and TRBJ2-1; possible D gene TRBD1, 5 bases. This CDR3 spans 11 amino acids. Germline V lookup: CDR1 SEHNR, CDR2 FQNEAQ (reference sequence). V dropped 2 bases and J dropped 14 bases, with 10 bases sitting between them. This CDR3 reads CASSLRGWEFF. As DNA, the CDR3 is TGTGCCAGCAGCTTAAGGGGATGGGAGTTCTTC.

This clonotype has a handful of counts. The V call is TRBV2, the J call TRBJ2-2; maybe TRBD2 (7 bases). Germline lookup yields CDR1 SNHLY and CDR2 FYNNEI. The CDR3 runs 15 residues. V lost 6 bases and J lost 6, with 17 bases in between. This chain's CDR3 is CASRGGEGLPGELFF. For the CDR3, the DNA is TGTGCCAGCAGAGGGGGGGAGGGCCTCCCCGGGGAGCTGTTTTTT. Together with reference TRBV2 and TRBJ2-2, the CDR3 gives the full variable domain: EPEVTQTPSHQVTQMGQEVILRCVPISNHLYFYWYRQILGQKVEFLVSFYNNEISEKSEIFDDQFSVERPDGSNFTLKIRSTKLEDSAMYFCASRGGEGLPGELFFGEGSRLTVL.

Only a few counts were recorded for this clonotype. The J gene is TRBJ2-7, the V gene TRBV12-3 or TRBV12-4; D could derive from TRBD1 or TRBD2 (6 bases each). This CDR3 is built from 14 residues. Deletions cut 2 bases from V and 4 bases from J, with 12 bases between. CDR3 in DNA: TGTGCCAGCAGTTTAAGGGGGGCTGGTTACGAGCAGTACTTC. This gives the protein CASSLRGAGYEQYF.

The V call is TRBV29-1, the J call TRBJ2-2; 8 nucleotides match TRBD2. CDR3 length: 14 amino acids. Germline assignment: CDR1 SQVTM and CDR2 ANQGSEA. The J segment lost 6 bases and the V segment lost 4 bases, leaving 7 bases of the junction unmatched. The CDR3 sequence: CSVGPGLVPGELFF. CDR3 in DNA: TGCAGCGTTGGGCCGGGACTAGTTCCCGGGGAGCTGTTTTTT.

The chain uses TRBV12-3 or TRBV12-4 and TRBJ2-7; D ambiguous. V lost 3 bases to trimming and J lost 7 bases, with 16 bases between them. The CDR3 has 14 amino acids. DNA of the CDR3: TGTGCCAGCAGTTTTTCACGGAGCACTGGGGAGCAGTACTTC. Translating it yields CASSFSRSTGEQYF.

This clonotype has just a few counts. This chain joins TRBV20-1 and TRBJ2-7; no clear D. V was trimmed by 8 bases and J by 5 bases, leaving 16 bases between them. The V gene's germline CDR1 is DFQATT and CDR2 SNEGSKA (reference sequence). CDR3 size: 12 residues. The CDR3 nucleotides read TGCAGTATTTCCTCTTTAGGCCACGAGCAGTACTTC. Amino acids: CSISSLGHEQYF.

The chain combines TRBV18 with TRBJ2-7; 8 positions match TRBD2. CDR3 size: 16 residues. V was pared by 0 bases and J by 2 bases, with 6 bases of the junction left unmatched. Germline V gives CDR1 KGHSH, CDR2 LQKENI. The CDR3 is CASSPPGGGRTYEQYF. The CDR3 DNA reads as TGTGCCAGCTCACCACCGGGTGGCGGGAGGACCTACGAGCAGTACTTC.

This clonotype has more than one count but fewer than ten. The chain combines TRBV20-1 with TRBJ2-2; 13 bases line up with TRBD2. The V and J ends lost 6 bases and 1 base, in that order; junction bases with no gene match: 2. The CDR3 is 15 amino acids. The germline CDR1 and CDR2 sequences are DFQATT and SNEGSKA (reference sequence). Here the CDR3 reads CSAGLAGQNTGELFF. The DNA for the CDR3 is TGCAGTGCGGGACTAGCGGGGCAGAACACCGGGGAGCTGTTTTTT.

The chain employs TRBV18 and TRBJ2-5; D remains unclear. This CDR3 spans 13 amino acids. V lost 5 bases, J lost 2 bases, and 9 bases lay in between. Germline CDR1 and CDR2: KGHSH and LQKENI. In DNA form, the CDR3 reads TGTGCCAGCTCAGCCGGGTTACAAGAGACCCAGTACTTC. Its protein product is CASSAGLQETQYF.

The chain carries TRBV19 and TRBJ1-5; D perhaps matches TRBD1 (6 bases). V lost 5 bases to trimming and J lost 7 bases, with 21 bases between them. The germline V gene encodes CDR1 LNHDA and CDR2 SQIVND (reference sequence). The length of the CDR3 is 16 residues. The CDR3 protein is CASSRTGSGGGQPQHF. The CDR3 bases are TGTGCCAGTAGTCGTACAGGTTCGGGCGGGGGCCAGCCCCAGCATTTT. The whole variable domain, filled in from reference TRBV19 and TRBJ1-5, reads DGGITQSPKYLFRKEGQNVTLSCEQNLNHDAMYWYRQDPGQGLRLIYYSQIVNDFQKGDIAEGYSVSREKKESFPLTVTSAQKNPTAFYLCASSRTGSGGGQPQHFGDGTRLSIL.

The chain uses TRBV6-1 and TRBJ2-5, with D possibly matching TRBD1 (6 bases). There are 13 residues in the CDR3. Germline CDR1 MNHNS, CDR2 SASEGT. V was clipped by 8 bases and J by 2 bases, with 12 bases between them. The CDR3 bases are TGTGCCAGCGAAGGACAGAAACAAGAGACCCAGTACTTC. Its protein is CASEGQKQETQYF.

This clonotype was counted between two and nine times. The rearrangement uses TRBV20-1 and TRBJ2-7; D is ambiguous. V lost 2 bases and J 5 bases, leaving 7 bases between the germline ends. Per germline, CDR1 DFQATT and CDR2 SNEGSKA (reference sequence). The CDR3 contains 11 residues. The CDR3 spells CSARSGHEQYF. CDR3 coding DNA: TGCAGTGCTAGATCGGGTCACGAGCAGTACTTC.

The J gene is TRBJ2-7, the V gene TRBV5-8, with 7 positions matching TRBD1. The CDR3 covers 15 residues. After removal of 0 bases from V and 4 bases from J, the junction contained 7 bases not matched to a gene. Per the germline V gene, CDR1 is SGHTS and CDR2 is YDEGEE. The CDR3 sequence: CASSLEGQKFYEQYF. The CDR3, as DNA: TGTGCCAGCAGCTTGGAGGGACAGAAGTTTTACGAGCAGTACTTC.

The chain recombines TRBV3-1 with TRBJ2-5; D gene unclear. Trimming left V 4 bases short and J 0 bases short, with 9 bases between. CDR3 length: 14 amino acids. CDR1 is LGHDT, CDR2 YNNKEL, per germline (reference sequence). CDR3 bases: TGTGCCAGCAGCCCCCGACCTGACCAAGAGACCCAGTACTTC. It encodes CASSPRPDQETQYF.

The rearrangement uses TRBV6-1 and TRBJ1-5; 7 bases are shared with TRBD1. The CDR3 is 16 amino acids. Trimming cost V 4 bases and J 0 bases; bases outside gene matches: 6. CDR1 and CDR2 (germline): MNHNS, SASEGT. The CDR3 here is CASSAGTAISNQPQHF. DNA of the CDR3: TGTGCCAGCAGTGCCGGGACAGCAATTAGCAATCAGCCCCAGCATTTT.

V and J are TRBV29-1 and TRBJ2-3; D gene unclear. The CDR3 is made up of 11 amino acids. Trimming removed 7 bases from V and 8 bases from J, with 13 bases in between. The germline CDR1 and CDR2 sequences are SQVTM and ANQGSEA. CDR3 sequence reads: CSAAGPSTQYF. In DNA form, the CDR3 reads TGCAGCGCCGCCGGGCCGAGTACGCAGTATTTT.

This clonotype occurred a few times. This chain links TRBV5-1 with TRBJ2-1, with 8 bases that match TRBD2. The CDR3 has 21 residues. V lost 4 bases to trimming and J lost 3 bases; unmatched junction nucleotides: 24. In germline, CDR1 is SGHRS, CDR2 YFSETQ. The CDR3 sequence: CASSHRTVQYSSGKLYNEQFF. In DNA form, the CDR3 reads TGCGCCAGCAGCCACCGGACAGTTCAATACAGTAGCGGGAAGCTCTACAATGAGCAGTTCTTC.

This clonotype was detected ten times or more. The V and J genes are TRBV5-1 and TRBJ2-5; D remains unclear. The CDR3 covers 13 residues. Looked up from germline, CDR1 is SGHRS and CDR2 is YFSETQ. V was clipped by 4 bases and J by 1 base, with 8 bases between them. CDR3 nucleotides: TGCGCCAGCAGCAACGCCCTCCAAGAGACCCAGTACTTC. Translation gives CASSNALQETQYF.

This clonotype was seen once. A junction boundary mismatches the germline segment, possibly from a read error. The chain combines TRBV6-2 or TRBV6-3 with TRBJ1-1, with a weak D call TRBD1 (5 bases). The CDR3 sequence is 15 residues long. Germline V gene sequence: CDR1 MNHEY, CDR2 SVGEGT. The CDR3 DNA reads as TGTGCCAGCAGTCACTCCGGGACCCGGGGCACTGAAGCTTTCTTT. Translation: CASSHSGTRGTEAFF.

The chain has TRBV29-1 and TRBJ2-3; 9 nucleotides agree with TRBD1. The CDR3 is made up of 13 amino acids. Germline V CDR1 and CDR2: SQVTM, ANQGSEA. Trimming took 5 bases from V and 3 from J; bases not matched to a gene: 3. CDR3 nucleotide sequence: TGCAGCGTTAAGACAGGGGGAACAGATACGCAGTATTTT. This encodes CSVKTGGTDTQYF.

The chain links TRBV20-1 to TRBJ2-1; D remains ambiguous. CDR3 length: 12 amino acids. Germline assignment: CDR1 DFQATT and CDR2 SNEGSKA (reference sequence). The V end was cut by 3 bases, the J end by 7 bases, with 10 bases between. The DNA of the CDR3 is TGCAGTGCTAGGACCACCTGGAATGAGCAGTTCTTC. Translation: CSARTTWNEQFF.

The rearrangement links TRBV5-6 to TRBJ2-3; D uncertain. With 4 bases removed from V and 6 bases from J, the gap between germline ends came to 12 bases. The germline gives CDR1 SGHDT, CDR2 YYEEEE. The CDR3 has 13 amino acids. CDR3 residues: CASSVGPGDTQYF. DNA of the CDR3: TGTGCCAGCAGCGTAGGACCCGGGGATACGCAGTATTTT. Filled out from reference TRBV5-6 and TRBJ2-3, the complete variable domain reads DAGVTQSPTHLIKTRGQQVTLRCSPKSGHDTVSWYQQALGQGPQFIFQYYEEEERQRGNFPDRFSGHQFPNYSSELNVNALLLGDSALYLCASSVGPGDTQYFGPGTRLTVL.

This clonotype appeared many times. V gene TRBV10-2 combines with J gene TRBJ1-5; D is perhaps TRBD1 (5 bases). Per the germline V gene, CDR1 is WSHSY and CDR2 is SAAADI. The CDR3 totals 13 residues. Trimming left V 2 bases short and J 7 bases short, with 9 bases between. CDR3 nucleotide sequence: TGCGCCAGCAGTGAGGGGGCGCGCCAGCCCCAGCATTTT. Its translation: CASSEGARQPQHF.